This entry lists 26 T cell receptor beta chains sequenced from one sample in a study of blood T cell repertoires in COVID-19. Data came from immunoSEQ multiplex PCR; TCRdb stores just in-frame clones and leaves some out. In the table there are about 270,000 clones, less than 85% of which are singletons. Specimen: peripheral blood. The source is a young woman with acute or convalescent COVID-19.

V is TRBV6-5 and J is TRBJ1-2; the D gene is possibly TRBD1 (5 bases). The germline gives CDR1 MNHEY, CDR2 SVGAGI. Deletions cut 6 bases from V and 4 bases from J, with 12 bases between. The CDR3 contains 13 residues. CDR3 amino acids: CASSPTDLYGYTF. DNA for the CDR3: TGTGCCAGCAGCCCGACAGACCTCTATGGCTACACCTTC.

The rearrangement uses TRBV29-1 and TRBJ2-1; TRBD2 agrees at 10 bases. Germline V gene sequence: CDR1 SQVTM, CDR2 ANQGSEA. The trim removed 1 base at V and 0 bases at J, leaving 6 bases unmatched. CDR3 length equals 17 residues. Written as DNA, the CDR3 is TGCAGCGTTGAAGGACTAGCGGGCCCAAGCTCCTACAATGAGCAGTTCTTC. It yields the protein CSVEGLAGPSSYNEQFF.

The chain has TRBV4-1 and TRBJ1-2, with D possibly TRBD1 on 5 matching bases. CDR3 length: 15 residues. Looked up from germline, CDR1 is MGHRA and CDR2 is YSYEKL. The V end lost 0 bases, the J end lost 5 bases, and 13 bases lay between the germline ends. The CDR3 bases are TGCGCCAGCAGCCAAGACGACAGCGTTTCTTATGGCTACACCTTC. The encoded protein is CASSQDDSVSYGYTF.

The V gene is TRBV6-6, the J gene TRBJ2-1; 13 bases are shared with TRBD2. V shed 6 bases, J shed 6 bases, and the junction held 8 bases outside the gene matches. Germline assignment: CDR1 MNHNY and CDR2 SVGAGI (reference sequence). This CDR3 spans 16 amino acids. CDR3 amino acids: CASSRRTSGSSNEQFF. Here the CDR3 DNA reads TGTGCCAGCAGCCGTAGGACTAGCGGGAGCTCCAATGAGCAGTTCTTC.

The CDR3 is CASSSTGGAEQPQHF. CDR3 coding DNA: TGTGCCAGCTCGTCCACAGGGGGCGCGGAGCAGCCCCAGCATTTT. The chain links TRBV18 to TRBJ1-5; 9 bases line up with TRBD1. This CDR3 contains 15 residues. V lost 6 bases and J lost 7; bases outside the gene matches: 10. Germline-derived CDR1 and CDR2 are KGHSH and LQKENI.

With respect to this clone: The identical CDR3 is also encoded by other nucleotide sequences in the sample. The gene calls are TRBV6-1 and TRBJ2-1, with 7 bases lining up with TRBD1. Per the germline V gene, CDR1 is MNHNS and CDR2 is SASEGT. The CDR3 is made up of 15 amino acids. V was clipped by 0 bases and J by 4 bases; unmatched bases: 3. The CDR3 here is CASSEASGGYNEQFF. Written as DNA, the CDR3 is TGTGCCAGCAGTGAAGCGTCAGGGGGTTACAATGAGCAGTTCTTC.

This chain connects TRBV19 to TRBJ2-2; maybe TRBD2 (5 bases). The CDR3 is 14 amino acids. V dropped 4 bases and J dropped 6 bases, with 12 bases sitting between them. Germline V gene data show CDR1 as LNHDA and CDR2 as SQIVND (reference sequence). CDR3 region: CASSKGEWSGELFF. The CDR3 DNA reads TGTGCCAGTAGTAAGGGAGAATGGTCCGGGGAGCTGTTTTTT.

The V and J genes are TRBV4-3 and TRBJ2-1, with 7 bases identical to TRBD2. After removal of 3 bases from V and 6 bases from J, the junction contained 11 bases not matched to a gene. There are 16 residues in the CDR3. In germline, CDR1 is LGHNA, CDR2 YSLEER. CDR3 sequence (DNA): TGCGCCAGCAGCCAGCGGGTCGGGAGGTTCCCCAATGAGCAGTTCTTC. Translation gives CASSQRVGRFPNEQFF.

The rearrangement uses TRBV30 and TRBJ2-7; TRBD2 might be the D (5 bases). The CDR3 is 12 residues long. The germline V gene has CDR1 GTSNPN and CDR2 SVGIG (reference sequence). V was clipped by 8 bases and J by 2 bases, with 13 bases between them. In DNA, the CDR3 is TGTGCCGGAAAGGACTTGACCTACGAGCAGTACTTC. Translated: CAGKDLTYEQYF.

The chain couples TRBV7-2 to TRBJ2-7; tentative D call: TRBD2 (5 bases). The V end lost 1 base, the J end lost 7 bases, and 20 bases lay between the germline ends. This CDR3 has 16 residues. The germline V gene has CDR1 SGHTA and CDR2 FQGNSA. The CDR3 spells CASSLDRRTPYSEQYF. The CDR3 region has the DNA TGTGCCAGCAGCTTAGACCGACGGACTCCGTATTCAGAGCAGTACTTC.

This chain uses TRBV21-1 with TRBJ2-7; the DNA was not used to check the table's D call, TRBD1. TRBV21-1 is a listed pseudogene. There are 16 residues in the CDR3. In nucleotides, the CDR3 is TGTGCCAGCAGCAAAGAGTTCGACAGGGCATTCTACGAGCAGTACTTC. Encoded protein: CASSKEFDRAFYEQYF.

V gene TRBV20-1 combines with J gene TRBJ1-1; possible D gene TRBD1, 6 bases. This CDR3 contains 11 residues. Trimming shortened V by 7 bases and J by 1 base, and 7 bases separated the two germline ends. Germline V gene lookup returns CDR1 DFQATT and CDR2 SNEGSKA (reference sequence). In DNA, the CDR3 is TGCAGTGGGGGGCCGAACACTGAAGCTTTCTTT. It yields the protein CSGGPNTEAFF.

The chain combines TRBV4-2 with TRBJ1-3; D not certain. Trimming pared 3 bases from V and 3 bases from J, leaving 6 bases between. Germline V gene data show CDR1 as LGHNA and CDR2 as YNFKEQ. The CDR3 consists of 13 residues. CDR3 bases: TGTGCCAGCAGCCACGCTAATGGAAACACCATATATTTT. Amino acids: CASSHANGNTIYF.

This rearrangement joins TRBV19 to TRBJ1-6, with D hard to call. The ends were cut back, 6 bases at V and 0 bases at J, with 12 bases in the middle. Germline CDR1 LNHDA, CDR2 SQIVND (reference sequence). This CDR3 comprises 16 residues. DNA for the CDR3: TGTGCCAGTAGCCCTGACAAGAGCTCCTATAATTCACCCCTCCACTTT. Protein: CASSPDKSSYNSPLHF.

J is TRBJ2-2 and V is TRBV19, with D unclear. V was shortened by 4 bases and J by 0 bases, with 6 bases between the two germline ends. CDR3 length equals 14 residues. The germline V gene encodes CDR1 LNHDA and CDR2 SQIVND (reference sequence). CDR3 sequence reads: CASSNWPNTGELFF. The CDR3 region has the DNA TGTGCCAGTAGTAATTGGCCGAACACCGGGGAGCTGTTTTTT.

This sequence joins TRBV5-8 and TRBJ2-7, with 11 bases identical to TRBD1. CDR3 length equals 14 residues. CDR1 is SGHTS, CDR2 YDEGEE, per germline. V was clipped by 4 bases and J by 5 bases; unmatched bases: 5. CDR3 bases: TGTGCCAGCAGCAGAGGACAGGGGGCGAACGAGCAGTACTTC. As protein: CASSRGQGANEQYF.

V and J are TRBV19 and TRBJ2-4; maybe TRBD1 (5 bases). Germline V CDR1 and CDR2: LNHDA, SQIVND (reference sequence). This CDR3 contains 16 residues. Trimming removed 3 bases from V and 3 bases from J, with 15 bases in between. CDR3 bases: TGTGCCAGTAGTATCAGGGTCCCCGGTGACAAAAACATTCAGTACTTC. The encoded protein is CASSIRVPGDKNIQYF. Full variable domain (remainder filled in from reference TRBV19 and TRBJ2-4): DGGITQSPKYLFRKEGQNVTLSCEQNLNHDAMYWYRQDPGQGLRLIYYSQIVNDFQKGDIAEGYSVSREKKESFPLTVTSAQKNPTAFYLCASSIRVPGDKNIQYFGAGTRLSVL.

In DNA form, the CDR3 reads TGTGCCTGGAGTACGGGACTAGCGGCAAATGAGCAGTTCTTC. It codes for CAWSTGLAANEQFF. The chain recombines TRBV30 with TRBJ2-1; 11 bases match TRBD2. There are 14 residues in the CDR3. J gave up 7 bases and V 2 bases, and 4 bases lay outside the gene matches. CDR1 is GTSNPN, CDR2 SVGIG, per germline (reference sequence).

The rearrangement joins TRBV3-1 (or the pseudogene TRBV3-2) to TRBJ2-4, with D possibly being TRBD2 (6 bases). From germline, CDR1 is LGHDT and CDR2 YNNKEL (reference sequence). V lost 4 bases and J 1 base, leaving 14 bases between the germline ends. CDR3 length: 16 residues. The CDR3: CASSPKRAHAKNIQYF. CDR3 coding DNA: TGTGCCAGCAGCCCTAAGCGGGCCCACGCCAAAAACATTCAGTACTTC.

J is TRBJ2-7 and V is TRBV7-9, with TRBD2 as a possible D gene (6 bases). CDR3 length equals 13 residues. The V end was cut by 5 bases, the J end by 4 bases, with 12 bases between. Germline CDR1 is SEHNR and CDR2 is FQNEAQ (reference sequence). CDR3 sequence reads: CASSPLRGYEQYF. The CDR3 bases are TGTGCCAGCAGCCCCCTTCGGGGGTACGAGCAGTACTTC.

This clone is a singleton in its sample. V usage is TRBV19 and J usage is TRBJ2-7, with TRBD1 identical over 7 bases. There are 13 residues in the CDR3. Germline V lookup: CDR1 LNHDA, CDR2 SQIVND (reference sequence). V was clipped by 6 bases and J by 4 bases; unmatched bases: 6. The chain's CDR3 is CASSPGTVYEQYF. The CDR3 bases are TGTGCCAGTAGCCCCGGGACAGTATACGAGCAGTACTTC. The full variable domain, with the rest looked up from reference TRBV19 and TRBJ2-7, is DGGITQSPKYLFRKEGQNVTLSCEQNLNHDAMYWYRQDPGQGLRLIYYSQIVNDFQKGDIAEGYSVSREKKESFPLTVTSAQKNPTAFYLCASSPGTVYEQYFGPGTRLTVT.

The CDR3 DNA is TGTGCCAGCTCACGCCCCGGGACTAGCCCTGCCGGGGAGCTGTTTTTT. It yields the protein CASSRPGTSPAGELFF. The V and J genes are TRBV18 and TRBJ2-2, with 9 bases matching TRBD2. The CDR3 spans 16 residues. The V and J ends lost 4 bases and 6 bases, in that order; junction bases with no gene match: 9. Germline V lookup: CDR1 KGHSH, CDR2 LQKENI.

The chain has TRBV10-3 and TRBJ1-1; 8 nucleotides agree with TRBD1. V was pared by 5 bases and J by 4 bases, with 3 bases of the junction left unmatched. This CDR3 region has 13 residues. Germline V gene sequence: CDR1 ENHRY, CDR2 SYGVKD. DNA of the CDR3: TGTGCCATCAGTATCGGACAGGGCACTGAAGCTTTCTTT. Translating it yields CAISIGQGTEAFF.

This clone showed up just once. The chain carries TRBV30 and TRBJ2-1; 9 bases are a match to TRBD2. The J segment lost 3 bases and the V segment lost 0 bases, leaving 6 bases of the junction unmatched. Germline V gene sequence: CDR1 GTSNPN, CDR2 SVGIG (reference sequence). This CDR3 has 16 residues. CDR3 coding DNA: TGTGCCTGGAGTGTACACCTAGCGGGGATCTACAATGAGCAGTTCTTC. Residues: CAWSVHLAGIYNEQFF.

The CDR3 is CASSLATLAGGGNEQFF. The CDR3 DNA reads TGCGCCAGCAGCTTGGCCACACTAGCGGGAGGAGGCAATGAGCAGTTCTTC. J is TRBJ2-1 and V is TRBV5-1; TRBD2 aligns across 12 bases. Germline V gives CDR1 SGHRS, CDR2 YFSETQ. V lost 0 bases, J lost 6 bases, and 7 bases stayed unmatched. The CDR3 is made up of 17 amino acids.

CDR3 sequence (DNA): TGCAGCGTTTCCCAGCGGGGGGCCTACGAGCAGTACTTC. Its translation is CSVSQRGAYEQYF. This chain uses TRBV29-1 with TRBJ2-7, with 9 bases lining up with TRBD2. The CDR3 runs 13 residues. The V gene's germline CDR1 is SQVTM and CDR2 ANQGSEA. After removal of 5 bases from V and 2 bases from J, the junction contained 4 bases not matched to a gene.